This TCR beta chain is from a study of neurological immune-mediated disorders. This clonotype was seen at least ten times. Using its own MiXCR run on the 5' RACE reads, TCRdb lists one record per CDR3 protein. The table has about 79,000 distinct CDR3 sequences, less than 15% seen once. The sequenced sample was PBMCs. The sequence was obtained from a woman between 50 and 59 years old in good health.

The CDR3 DNA sequence: TGTGCTAGTGGTCCTGAGGGGGCCGGGGAGCTGTTTTTT. Its translation: CASGPEGAGELFF. This sequence joins TRBV12-5 and TRBJ2-2, with a weak D call TRBD1 (6 bases). Per germline, CDR1 LGHNT and CDR2 FRNRAP. This CDR3 is built from 13 residues. The germline V and J ends were trimmed by 5 bases and 6 bases, with 10 bases remaining between them.